Shown below are 24 T cell receptor beta chains from a single sample sequenced in a study of T-cell memory formation after mild COVID-19. From the 5' RACE reads, TCRdb called clonotypes with MiXCR, one entry per CDR3 protein. The table lists under 700,000 distinct CDR3 sequences, around 21% of them singletons. The sequenced material came from PBMCs or a T cell subset sorted from them (not recorded which). Receptor source: an adult woman who had mild COVID-19 (a few samples of this study predate the infection). Cell type and time point are not known.

The chain joins TRBV20-1 to TRBJ2-3, with D perhaps matching TRBD1 or TRBD2 (5 bases each). V gave up 3 bases and J gave up 2 bases, with 9 bases separating them. Germline CDR1 is DFQATT and CDR2 is SNEGSKA (reference sequence). CDR3 length: 13 residues. CDR3 sequence (DNA): TGCAGTGCTAGCATCGGGGCCACAGATACGCAGTATTTT. Protein sequence: CSASIGATDTQYF.

This clonotype showed up just a few times. This chain connects TRBV12-3 or TRBV12-4 to TRBJ1-1; maybe TRBD1 (5 bases). The CDR3 sequence is 13 residues long. The V end was cut by 5 bases, the J end by 6 bases, with 13 bases between. The CDR3 DNA follows: TGTGCCAGCAGTCTATGGCAGGGCTCTGAAGCTTTCTTT. This translates into CASSLWQGSEAFF.

This clonotype was picked up a small number of times. The chain carries TRBV6-5 and TRBJ1-1, with TRBD1 identical over 8 bases. The CDR3 sequence is 13 residues long. Germline CDR1 is MNHEY and CDR2 is SVGAGI. The ends lost 5 bases at V and 4 bases at J; junction bases unmatched: 3. This CDR3 reads CASSTGGGTEAFF. CDR3 nucleotides: TGTGCCAGCAGTACAGGGGGTGGCACTGAAGCTTTCTTT.

This clonotype was observed a handful of times. J is TRBJ1-2 and V is TRBV6-5; D unclear. In germline, CDR1 is MNHEY, CDR2 SVGAGI. The length of the CDR3 is 15 residues. V lost 6 bases, J lost 2 bases, and 16 bases lay in between. The CDR3 sequence: CASSQFKGGNYGYTF. The CDR3 DNA sequence: TGTGCCAGCAGCCAGTTTAAAGGAGGCAACTATGGCTACACCTTC.

This clonotype showed up just a few times. V and J are TRBV14 and TRBJ2-1; 7 positions agree with TRBD2. Germline V gene sequence: CDR1 SGHDN, CDR2 FVKESK. V lost 1 base and J lost 6; bases outside the gene matches: 3. This CDR3 comprises 14 residues. The CDR3 nucleotides read TGTGCCAGCAGCCAAGGATGGGGGGGCAATGAGCAGTTCTTC. Its protein is CASSQGWGGNEQFF.

J is TRBJ1-5 and V is TRBV6-2 or TRBV6-3, with 9 nucleotides matching TRBD1. This CDR3 has 16 amino acids. The ends lost 0 bases at V and 2 bases at J; junction bases unmatched: 2. Germline CDR1 is MNHEY and CDR2 is SVGEGT. CDR3 DNA: TGTGCCAGCAGTTACTCGAGGACAGGGGGCAATCAGCCCCAGCATTTT. Protein sequence: CASSYSRTGGNQPQHF.

This clonotype was counted between two and nine times. The V and J genes are TRBV2 and TRBJ1-3; D is ambiguous. The CDR3 is 15 residues long. V lost 3 bases to trimming and J lost 4 bases, with 13 bases between them. From germline, CDR1 is SNHLY and CDR2 FYNNEI. CDR3 DNA: TGTGCCAGCAGTGAGGTAGCTGCGTGGGGAAACACCATATATTTT. Translation gives CASSEVAAWGNTIYF.

The rearrangement links TRBV12-3 or TRBV12-4 to TRBJ1-5; 10 nucleotides agree with TRBD1. The CDR3 has 16 amino acids. V gave up 6 bases and J gave up 2 bases; unmatched junction bases: 7. The CDR3 spells CASRPGQGRGNQPQHF. The CDR3 DNA reads as TGTGCCAGCAGACCGGGACAGGGGAGAGGCAATCAGCCCCAGCATTTT.

This clonotype occurred many times. This rearrangement joins TRBV6-5 to TRBJ1-4; D is uncertain. This CDR3 spans 16 amino acids. Germline V gene data show CDR1 as MNHEY and CDR2 as SVGAGI. V lost 6 bases, J lost 5 bases, and 19 bases lay in between. This CDR3 reads CASSPQPTGLNEKLFF. CDR3 in DNA: TGTGCCAGCAGCCCCCAGCCAACCGGCTTGAATGAAAAACTGTTTTTT.

The rearrangement joins TRBV30 to TRBJ2-4, with 9 bases fitting TRBD2. Trimming cost V 0 bases and J 9 bases; bases outside gene matches: 6. The germline CDR1 and CDR2 sequences are GTSNPN and SVGIG (reference sequence). CDR3 length equals 14 residues. The CDR3 loop reads CAWSVGTAGGIQYF. DNA for the CDR3: TGTGCCTGGAGTGTGGGGACAGCGGGAGGCATTCAGTACTTC.

This clonotype was observed a few times. Written as DNA, the CDR3 is TGTGCCAGCAGCAAAAGGACTAGTGTAGCCAAAAACATTCAGTACTTC. As protein: CASSKRTSVAKNIQYF. This chain uses TRBV7-2 with TRBJ2-4; 7 bases fit TRBD2. V dropped 5 bases and J dropped 0; count of bases not matched to a gene: 7. The CDR3 loop spans 16 amino acids. Germline V gives CDR1 SGHTA, CDR2 FQGNSA.

The genes are TRBV4-1 and TRBJ2-5; 11 bases fit TRBD2. The J segment lost 4 bases and the V segment lost 4 bases, leaving 8 bases of the junction unmatched. The CDR3 extends over 16 amino acids. In germline, CDR1 is MGHRA, CDR2 YSYEKL. The CDR3 DNA reads TGCGCCAGCAGCCCCGGGGGTAGCGGGGGGGGAGAGACCCAGTACTTC. Its translation is CASSPGGSGGGETQYF.

The chain links TRBV6-5 to TRBJ2-1; TRBD2 agrees at 9 bases. The CDR3 extends over 16 amino acids. V was pared by 2 bases and J by 5 bases, with 7 bases of the junction left unmatched. From germline, CDR1 is MNHEY and CDR2 SVGAGI. CDR3 sequence (DNA): TGTGCCAGCAGTTACCTAGCGGGATGGGACGACAATGAGCAGTTCTTC. This gives the protein CASSYLAGWDDNEQFF.

The genes are TRBV5-1 and TRBJ2-7; 7 bases match TRBD1. V was pared by 7 bases and J by 3 bases, with 7 bases of the junction left unmatched. This CDR3 has 13 residues. Per germline, CDR1 SGHRS and CDR2 YFSETQ. CDR3 region: CASRRDRSYEQYF. CDR3 in DNA: TGCGCCAGCCGCCGGGACAGAAGCTACGAGCAGTACTTC.

This clonotype was recorded a few times. The chain employs TRBV20-1 and TRBJ2-5, with D tentatively TRBD1 or TRBD2 (6 bases each). V was shortened by 2 bases and J by 4 bases, with 14 bases between the two germline ends. Germline CDR1 reads DFQATT; CDR2 reads SNEGSKA (reference sequence). The CDR3 totals 14 residues. Written as DNA, the CDR3 is TGCAGTGCTAGACCTTTAGGGGGAGGAGAGACCCAGTACTTC. Translation: CSARPLGGGETQYF.

This clonotype was seen only a few times. The rearrangement links TRBV12-3 or TRBV12-4 to TRBJ1-2, with a weak D call TRBD1 (6 bases). This CDR3 is 13 amino acids long. With 2 bases removed from V and 7 bases from J, the gap between germline ends came to 11 bases. The chain's CDR3 is CASSLKNRVGYTF. CDR3 DNA: TGTGCCAGCAGTTTAAAAAACAGGGTTGGCTACACCTTC.

This clonotype turned up a few times. V is TRBV6-5 and J is TRBJ1-5; D gene unclear. The CDR3 spans 13 residues. V dropped 5 bases and J dropped 5 bases, with 10 bases sitting between them. Looked up from germline, CDR1 is MNHEY and CDR2 is SVGAGI. The CDR3 DNA reads TGTGCCAGCAGTATCACTGGCGATCAGCCCCAGCATTTT. Protein sequence: CASSITGDQPQHF.

The chain combines TRBV27 with TRBJ2-1, with D perhaps TRBD2 (6 bases). Looked up from germline, CDR1 is MNHEY and CDR2 is SMNVEV (reference sequence). V lost 6 bases and J lost 4, with 16 bases in between. The CDR3 contains 15 residues. The DNA of the CDR3 is TGTGCCAGCAGCAGACTTGGGGAGGTATACAATGAGCAGTTCTTC. Protein: CASSRLGEVYNEQFF.

This clonotype was seen a few times. This chain links TRBV5-1 with TRBJ2-6; D is uncertain. This CDR3 has 13 amino acids. CDR1 and CDR2 from the germline V gene are SGHRS and YFSETQ. Trimming pared 5 bases from V and 2 bases from J, leaving 5 bases between. DNA for the CDR3: TGCGCCAGCAGTATGACTGGGGCCAACGTCCTGACTTTC. Its translation is CASSMTGANVLTF.

The gene calls are TRBV5-6 and TRBJ2-1; 8 nucleotides match TRBD2. The ends lost 4 bases at V and 6 bases at J; junction bases unmatched: 9. CDR1 is SGHDT, CDR2 YYEEEE, per germline. CDR3 size: 15 residues. The CDR3 loop is CASSPQRGPLNEQFF. CDR3 in DNA: TGTGCCAGCAGCCCCCAGCGGGGGCCCCTCAATGAGCAGTTCTTC.

The chain uses TRBV4-3 and TRBJ1-1; D remains unclear. Trimming left V 4 bases short and J 0 bases short, with 12 bases between. Germline V CDR1 and CDR2: LGHNA, YSLEER. This CDR3 contains 15 residues. The CDR3: CASSLRGRLNTEAFF. The CDR3 DNA reads TGCGCCAGCAGCCTGCGTGGACGGCTGAACACTGAAGCTTTCTTT.

The chain employs TRBV4-2 and TRBJ1-3; D is ambiguous. The V end lost 0 bases, the J end lost 0 bases, and 6 bases lay between the germline ends. Germline V CDR1 and CDR2: LGHNA, YNFKEQ. The CDR3 loop spans 15 amino acids. CDR3 in DNA: TGTGCCAGCAGCCAAGATCTGGCCTCTGGAAACACCATATATTTT. As protein: CASSQDLASGNTIYF.

This clonotype showed up just a few times. The rearrangement joins TRBV7-9 to TRBJ2-1; 9 bases fit TRBD2. Germline loops: CDR1 SEHNR, CDR2 FQNEAQ (reference sequence). The CDR3 has 14 residues. The trim removed 5 bases at V and 2 bases at J, leaving 1 base unmatched. Written as DNA, the CDR3 is TGTGCCAGCAGCGGCGGGGGGGCCTACAATGAGCAGTTCTTC. Translating gives CASSGGGAYNEQFF.

This clonotype was seen a few times. J is TRBJ2-3 and V is TRBV14, with 7 bases matching TRBD1. The CDR3 is 16 residues long. Per the germline V gene, CDR1 is SGHDN and CDR2 is FVKESK. The J segment lost 2 bases and the V segment lost 4 bases, leaving 9 bases of the junction unmatched. The CDR3 region has the DNA TGTGCCAGCAGCCGTTTTTATGGACAGGACACAGATACGCAGTATTTT. Its translation: CASSRFYGQDTDTQYF.